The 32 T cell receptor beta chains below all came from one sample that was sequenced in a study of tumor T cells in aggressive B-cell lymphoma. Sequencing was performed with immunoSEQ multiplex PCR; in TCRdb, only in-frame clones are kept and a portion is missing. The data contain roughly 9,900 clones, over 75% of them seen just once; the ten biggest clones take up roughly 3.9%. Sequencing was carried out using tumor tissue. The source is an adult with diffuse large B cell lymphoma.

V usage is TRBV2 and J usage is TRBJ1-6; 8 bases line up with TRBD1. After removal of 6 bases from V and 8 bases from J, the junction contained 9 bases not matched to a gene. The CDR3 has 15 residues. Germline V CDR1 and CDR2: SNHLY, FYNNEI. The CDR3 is CASRAPGQGYSPLHF. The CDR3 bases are TGTGCCAGCAGAGCCCCCGGACAGGGATATTCACCCCTCCACTTT.

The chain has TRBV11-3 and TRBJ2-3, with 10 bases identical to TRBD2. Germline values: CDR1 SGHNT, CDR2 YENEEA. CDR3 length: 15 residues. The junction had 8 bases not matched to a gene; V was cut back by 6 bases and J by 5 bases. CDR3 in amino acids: CASSHGLADGDTQYF. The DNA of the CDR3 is TGTGCCAGCAGTCATGGACTAGCGGACGGAGATACGCAGTATTTT.

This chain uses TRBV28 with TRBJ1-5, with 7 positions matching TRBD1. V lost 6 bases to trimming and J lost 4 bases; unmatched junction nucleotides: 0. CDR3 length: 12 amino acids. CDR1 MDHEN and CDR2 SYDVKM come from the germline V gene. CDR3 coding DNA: TGTGCCAGCAGGACAGGGAATCAGCCCCAGCATTTT. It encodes CASRTGNQPQHF. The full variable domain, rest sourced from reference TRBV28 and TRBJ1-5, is DVKVTQSSRYLVKRTGEKVFLECVQDMDHENMFWYRQDPGLGLRLIYFSYDVKMKEKGDIPEGYSVSREKKERFSLILESASTNQTSMYLCASRTGNQPQHFGDGTRLSIL.

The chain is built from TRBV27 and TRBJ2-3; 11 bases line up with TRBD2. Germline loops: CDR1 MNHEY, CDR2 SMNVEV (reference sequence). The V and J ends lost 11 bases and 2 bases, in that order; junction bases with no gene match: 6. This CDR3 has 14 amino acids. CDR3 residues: CASRLAGSTDTQYF. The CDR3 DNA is TGTGCCTCCCGACTAGCGGGGTCCACAGATACGCAGTATTTT.

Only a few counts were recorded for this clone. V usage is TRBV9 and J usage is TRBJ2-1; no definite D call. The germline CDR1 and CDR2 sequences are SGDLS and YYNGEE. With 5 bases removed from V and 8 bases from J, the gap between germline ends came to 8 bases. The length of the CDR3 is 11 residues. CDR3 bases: TGTGCCAGCAGTCCCGGTCATGAGCAGTTCTTC. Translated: CASSPGHEQFF. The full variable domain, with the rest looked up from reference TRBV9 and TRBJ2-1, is DSGVTQTPKHLITATGQRVTLRCSPRSGDLSVYWYQQSLDQGLQFLIQYYNGEERAKGNILERFSAQQFPDLHSELNLSSLELGDSALYFCASSPGHEQFFGPGTRLTVL.

The DNA for the CDR3 is TGTGCCAGCAACGACAAGGCTGCGACAGATACGCAGTATTTT. Its protein is CASNDKAATDTQYF. The chain couples TRBV9 to TRBJ2-3, with D hard to call. The CDR3 has 14 residues. Germline V lookup: CDR1 SGDLS, CDR2 YYNGEE. The V end was cut by 6 bases, the J end by 3 bases, with 14 bases between.

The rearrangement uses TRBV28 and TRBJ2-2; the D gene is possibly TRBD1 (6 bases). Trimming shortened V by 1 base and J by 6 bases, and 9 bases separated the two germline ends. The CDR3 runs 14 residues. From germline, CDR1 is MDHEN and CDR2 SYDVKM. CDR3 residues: CASSLYREAGELFF. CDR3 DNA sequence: TGTGCCAGCAGTTTATACAGGGAAGCCGGGGAGCTGTTTTTT.

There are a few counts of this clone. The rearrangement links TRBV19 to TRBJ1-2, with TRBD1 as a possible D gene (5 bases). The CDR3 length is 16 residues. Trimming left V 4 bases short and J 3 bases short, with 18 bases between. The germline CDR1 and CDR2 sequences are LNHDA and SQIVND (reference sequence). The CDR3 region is CASSKWGGSEDYGYTF. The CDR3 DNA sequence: TGTGCCAGTAGTAAATGGGGGGGGTCGGAGGACTATGGCTACACCTTC.

CDR3 sequence (DNA): TGCAGCGTTGGTTGGACAGTATCCGGGGAGCTGTTTTTT. Encoded protein: CSVGWTVSGELFF. V and J are TRBV29-1 and TRBJ2-2, with D perhaps matching TRBD1 (6 bases). This CDR3 spans 13 amino acids. V was cut by 4 bases and J by 6 bases, with 12 bases left in between. Germline CDR1 is SQVTM and CDR2 is ANQGSEA.

The CDR3 region has the DNA TGTGCCAGCAGCCCGTACGCCCGGGGCACCGGGGAGCTGTTTTTT. Its protein product is CASSPYARGTGELFF. The rearrangement uses TRBV7-3 and TRBJ2-2; the D gene is possibly TRBD2 (5 bases). V gave up 5 bases and J gave up 4 bases, with 14 bases separating them. Germline CDR1 is SGHTA and CDR2 is FQGTGA. This CDR3 contains 15 residues.

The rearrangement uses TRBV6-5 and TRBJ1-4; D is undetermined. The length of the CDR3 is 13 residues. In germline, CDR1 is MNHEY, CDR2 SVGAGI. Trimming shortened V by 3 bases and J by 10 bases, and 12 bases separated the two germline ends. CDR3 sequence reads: CASSYIPFGKLFF. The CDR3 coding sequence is TGTGCCAGCAGTTATATCCCCTTCGGAAAACTGTTTTTT.

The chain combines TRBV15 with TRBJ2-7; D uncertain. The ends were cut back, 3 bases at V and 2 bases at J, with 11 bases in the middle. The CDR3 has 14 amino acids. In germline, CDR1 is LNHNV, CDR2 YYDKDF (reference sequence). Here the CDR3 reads CATSRRRGPYEQYF. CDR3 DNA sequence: TGTGCCACCAGCAGGAGACGAGGCCCCTACGAGCAGTACTTC.

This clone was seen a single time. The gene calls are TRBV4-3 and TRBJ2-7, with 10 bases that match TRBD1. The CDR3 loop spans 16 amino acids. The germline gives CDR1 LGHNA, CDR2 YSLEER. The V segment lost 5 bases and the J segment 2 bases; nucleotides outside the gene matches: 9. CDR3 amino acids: CASSFSGTGETYEQYF. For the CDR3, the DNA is TGCGCCAGCAGCTTCTCCGGGACAGGGGAGACCTACGAGCAGTACTTC.

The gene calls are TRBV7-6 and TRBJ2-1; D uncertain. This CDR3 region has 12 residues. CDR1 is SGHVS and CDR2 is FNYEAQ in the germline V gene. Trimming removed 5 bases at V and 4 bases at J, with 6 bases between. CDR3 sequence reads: CASSLSYNEQFF. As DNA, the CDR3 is TGTGCCAGCAGCCTTTCTTACAATGAGCAGTTCTTC. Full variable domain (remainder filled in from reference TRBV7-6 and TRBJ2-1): GAGVSQSPRYKVTKRGQDVALRCDPISGHVSLYWYRQALGQGPEFLTYFNYEAQQDKSGLPNDRFSAERPEGSISTLTIQRTEQRDSAMYRCASSLSYNEQFFGPGTRLTVL.

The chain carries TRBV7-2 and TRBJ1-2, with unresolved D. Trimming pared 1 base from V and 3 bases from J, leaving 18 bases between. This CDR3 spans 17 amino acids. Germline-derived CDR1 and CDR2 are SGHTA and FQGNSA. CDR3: CASSLVVSSGSDYGYTF. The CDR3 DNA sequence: TGTGCCAGCAGCTTAGTGGTGTCGTCAGGCTCTGACTATGGCTACACCTTC.

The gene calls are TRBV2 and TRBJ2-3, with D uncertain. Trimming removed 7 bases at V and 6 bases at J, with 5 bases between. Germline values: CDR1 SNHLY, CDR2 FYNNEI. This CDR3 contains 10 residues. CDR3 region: CASIRDTQYF. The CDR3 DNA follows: TGTGCCAGCATCCGGGATACGCAGTATTTT.

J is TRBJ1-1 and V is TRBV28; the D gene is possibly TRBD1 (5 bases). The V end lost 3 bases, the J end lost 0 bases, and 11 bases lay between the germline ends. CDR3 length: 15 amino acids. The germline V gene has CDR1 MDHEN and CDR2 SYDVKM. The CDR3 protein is CASSFGGGLNTEAFF. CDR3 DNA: TGTGCCAGCAGTTTTGGCGGGGGTTTGAACACTGAAGCTTTCTTT.

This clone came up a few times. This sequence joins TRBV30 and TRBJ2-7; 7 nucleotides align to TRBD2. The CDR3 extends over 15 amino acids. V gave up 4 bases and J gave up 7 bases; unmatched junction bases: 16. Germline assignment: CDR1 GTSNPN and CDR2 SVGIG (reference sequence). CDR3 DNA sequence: TGTGCCTGGAAGATGTCTCGGGGCGGGAGAGGGGAGCAGTACTTC. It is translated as CAWKMSRGGRGEQYF.

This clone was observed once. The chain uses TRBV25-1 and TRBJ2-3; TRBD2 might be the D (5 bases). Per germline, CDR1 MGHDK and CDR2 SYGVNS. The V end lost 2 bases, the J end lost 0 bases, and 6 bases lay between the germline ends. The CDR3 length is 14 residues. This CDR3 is CASSEEGSTDTQYF. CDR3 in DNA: TGTGCCAGCAGTGAAGAGGGTAGCACAGATACGCAGTATTTT.

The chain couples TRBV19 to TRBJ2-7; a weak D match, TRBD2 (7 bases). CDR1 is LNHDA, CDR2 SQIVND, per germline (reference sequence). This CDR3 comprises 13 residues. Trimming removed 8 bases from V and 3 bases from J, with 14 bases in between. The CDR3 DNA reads TGTGCCAGTGGGAGGGACAAGAACTACGAGCAGTACTTC. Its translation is CASGRDKNYEQYF.

CDR3: CATSRTQNRGGQPQHF. The DNA for the CDR3 is TGTGCCACCAGCCGAACCCAGAACAGGGGCGGTCAGCCCCAGCATTTT. This chain connects TRBV15 to TRBJ1-5, with 7 bases that match TRBD1. The J segment lost 6 bases and the V segment lost 5 bases, leaving 13 bases of the junction unmatched. CDR3 length: 16 amino acids. CDR1 LNHNV and CDR2 YYDKDF come from the germline V gene (reference sequence).

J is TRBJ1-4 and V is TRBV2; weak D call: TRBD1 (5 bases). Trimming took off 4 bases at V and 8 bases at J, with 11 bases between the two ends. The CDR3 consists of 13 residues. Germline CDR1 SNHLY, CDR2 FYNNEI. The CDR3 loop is CASSVSGREKLFF. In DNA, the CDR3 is TGTGCCAGCAGTGTTTCAGGGAGGGAAAAACTGTTTTTT.

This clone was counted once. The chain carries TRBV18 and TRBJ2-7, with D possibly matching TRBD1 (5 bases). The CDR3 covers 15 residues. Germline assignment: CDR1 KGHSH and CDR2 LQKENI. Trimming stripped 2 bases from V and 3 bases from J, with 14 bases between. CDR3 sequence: CASSPTRTPNYEQYF. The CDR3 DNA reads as TGTGCCAGCTCACCAACCAGGACACCTAACTACGAGCAGTACTTC.

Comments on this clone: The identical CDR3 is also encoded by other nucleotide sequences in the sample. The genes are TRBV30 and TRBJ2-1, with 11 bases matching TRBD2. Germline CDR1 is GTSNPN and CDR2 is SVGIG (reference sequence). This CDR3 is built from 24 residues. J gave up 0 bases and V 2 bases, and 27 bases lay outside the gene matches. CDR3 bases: TGTGCCTGGAGTTTCCAAAGGACTAGCGGGCCTTTTGTGCGGGTATCACACTCCTACAATGAGCAGTTCTTC. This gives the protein CAWSFQRTSGPFVRVSHSYNEQFF.

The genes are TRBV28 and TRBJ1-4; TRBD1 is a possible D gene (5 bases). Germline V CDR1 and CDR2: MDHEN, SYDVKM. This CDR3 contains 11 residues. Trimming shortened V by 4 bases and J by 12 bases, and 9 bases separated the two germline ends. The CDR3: CASSWGRELFF. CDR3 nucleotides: TGTGCCAGCAGTTGGGGCCGGGAACTGTTTTTT.

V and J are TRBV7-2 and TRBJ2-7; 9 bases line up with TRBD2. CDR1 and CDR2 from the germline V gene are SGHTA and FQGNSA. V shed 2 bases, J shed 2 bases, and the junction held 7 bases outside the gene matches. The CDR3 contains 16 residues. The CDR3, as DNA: TGTGCCAGCAGCTTATATAAAGCGGGAGGAACCTACGAGCAGTACTTC. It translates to CASSLYKAGGTYEQYF.

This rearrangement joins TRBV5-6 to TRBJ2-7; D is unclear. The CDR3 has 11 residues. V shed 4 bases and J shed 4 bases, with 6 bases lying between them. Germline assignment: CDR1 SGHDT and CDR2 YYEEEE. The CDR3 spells CASSVNYEQYF. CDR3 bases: TGTGCCAGCAGCGTTAATTACGAGCAGTACTTC.

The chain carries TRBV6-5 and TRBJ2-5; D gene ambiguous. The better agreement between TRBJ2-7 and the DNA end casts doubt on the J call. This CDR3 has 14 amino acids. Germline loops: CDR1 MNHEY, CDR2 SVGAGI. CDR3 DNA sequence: TGTGCCAGCAGGAGACTCTTCCCTACTTACGAGCAGTACTTC. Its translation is CASRRLFPTYEQYF.

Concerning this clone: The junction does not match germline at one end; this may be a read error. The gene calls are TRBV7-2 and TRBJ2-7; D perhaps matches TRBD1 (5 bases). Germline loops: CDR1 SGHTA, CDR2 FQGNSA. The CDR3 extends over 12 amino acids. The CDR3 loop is CASSLVGVSLGF. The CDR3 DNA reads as TGTGCCAGCAGCTTAGTAGGGGTCTCCTTAGGGTTC. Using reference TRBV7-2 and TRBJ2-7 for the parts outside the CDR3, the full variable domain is GAGVSQSPSNKVTEKGKDVELRCDPISGHTALYWYRQSLGQGLEFLIYFQGNSAPDKSGLPSDRFSAERTGGSVSTLTIQRTQQEDSAVYLCASSLVGVSLGFGPGTRLTVT.

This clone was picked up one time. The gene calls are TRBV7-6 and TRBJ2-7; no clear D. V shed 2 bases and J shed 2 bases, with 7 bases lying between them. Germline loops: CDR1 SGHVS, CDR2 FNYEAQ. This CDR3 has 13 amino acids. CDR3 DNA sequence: TGTGCCAGCAGCTTATTCAGTCCCTACGAGCAGTACTTC. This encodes CASSLFSPYEQYF.

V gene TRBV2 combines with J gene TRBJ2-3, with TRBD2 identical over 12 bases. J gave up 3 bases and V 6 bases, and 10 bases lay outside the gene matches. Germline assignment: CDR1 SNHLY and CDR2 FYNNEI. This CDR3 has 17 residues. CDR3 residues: CASSFPTSGRLTDTQYF. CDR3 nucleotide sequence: TGTGCCAGCAGCTTCCCGACTAGCGGGAGACTGACAGATACGCAGTATTTT.

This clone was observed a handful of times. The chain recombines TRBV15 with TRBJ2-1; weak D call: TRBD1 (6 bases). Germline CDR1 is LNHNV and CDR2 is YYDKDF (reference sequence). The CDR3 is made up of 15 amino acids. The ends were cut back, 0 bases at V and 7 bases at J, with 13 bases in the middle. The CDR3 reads CATSRDGGSGNEQFF. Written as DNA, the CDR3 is TGTGCCACCAGCAGAGATGGGGGCTCAGGGAATGAGCAGTTCTTC.